Reported below is one T cell receptor beta chain. This specimen comes from a study of blood T cell repertoires in COVID-19. The wider study: Samples of COVID-19 (acute and convalescent) were obtained from the United States, Italy and Spain. The analysed material was cDNA or gDNA that came from T cells, B-cell-depleted T cells, or PBMCs.

How the authors handled the data: Scientists estimated how many nucleated cells there were by amplifying reference gene primers. The method was immunoSEQ multiplex PCR; TCRdb's version includes in-frame clones alone and lacks a portion of them. For V, J and clone size, that table is used; D and trimming come from the DNA. The sample holds 300,000 to 350,000 clones, nearly 90% seen once. Seattle's enrolled individuals joined amid active infection and were then monitored longitudinally. This CDR3 spans 15 amino acids. CDR1 is LGHDT and CDR2 is YNNKEL in the germline V gene (reference sequence). The V gene lost 1 base and the J gene lost 4 bases, with 11 bases spanning the gap.

J is TRBJ2-1 and V is TRBV3-1 (or the pseudogene TRBV3-2), with D tentatively TRBD1 (5 bases). The material sequenced was peripheral blood. The origin of this receptor is a woman aged 40 to 50 with COVID-19, enrolled during active disease. CDR3 nucleotides: TGTGCCAGCAGCCAAGTTCCAGGGATGTACAATGAGCAGTTCTTC. As protein: CASSQVPGMYNEQFF.